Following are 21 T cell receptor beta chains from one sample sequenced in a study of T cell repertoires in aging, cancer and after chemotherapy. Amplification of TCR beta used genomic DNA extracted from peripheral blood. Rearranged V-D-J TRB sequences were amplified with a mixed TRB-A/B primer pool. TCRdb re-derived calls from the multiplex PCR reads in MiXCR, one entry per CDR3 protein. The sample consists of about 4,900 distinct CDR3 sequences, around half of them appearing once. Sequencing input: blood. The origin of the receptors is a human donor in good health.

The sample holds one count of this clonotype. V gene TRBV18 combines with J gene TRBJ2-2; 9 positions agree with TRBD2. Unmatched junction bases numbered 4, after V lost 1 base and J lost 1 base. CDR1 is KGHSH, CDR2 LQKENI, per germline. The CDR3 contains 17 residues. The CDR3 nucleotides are TGTGCCAGCTCACCACTTTATAGCGGGAGGAACACCGGGGAGCTGTTTTTT. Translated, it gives CASSPLYSGRNTGELFF.

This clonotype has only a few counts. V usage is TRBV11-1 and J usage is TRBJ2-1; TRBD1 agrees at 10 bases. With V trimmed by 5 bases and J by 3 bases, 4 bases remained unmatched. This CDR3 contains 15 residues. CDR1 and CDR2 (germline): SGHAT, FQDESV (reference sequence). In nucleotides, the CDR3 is TGTGCCAGCAGCAGCGGACAGGGGGACTACAATGAGCAGTTCTTC. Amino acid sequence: CASSSGQGDYNEQFF.

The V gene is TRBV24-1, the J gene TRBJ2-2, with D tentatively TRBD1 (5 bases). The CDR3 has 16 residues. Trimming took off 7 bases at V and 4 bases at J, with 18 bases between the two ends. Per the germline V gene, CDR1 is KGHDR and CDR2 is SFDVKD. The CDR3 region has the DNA TGTGCCACCAGCCCCTCCCCCTGGCAGGGCACCGGGGAGCTGTTTTTT. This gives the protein CATSPSPWQGTGELFF.

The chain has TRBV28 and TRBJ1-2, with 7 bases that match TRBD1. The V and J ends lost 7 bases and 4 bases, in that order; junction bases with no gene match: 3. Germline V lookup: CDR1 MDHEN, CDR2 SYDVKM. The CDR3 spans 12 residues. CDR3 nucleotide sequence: TGTGCCAGCACTCAGGGGGGCTATGGCTACACCTTC. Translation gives CASTQGGYGYTF.

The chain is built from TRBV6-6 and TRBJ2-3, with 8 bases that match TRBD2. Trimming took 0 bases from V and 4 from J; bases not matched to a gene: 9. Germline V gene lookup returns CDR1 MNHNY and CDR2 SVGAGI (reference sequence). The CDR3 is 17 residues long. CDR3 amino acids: CASSYSTSGNLPDTQYF. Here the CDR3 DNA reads TGTGCCAGCAGTTACTCCACTAGCGGAAACCTACCAGATACGCAGTATTTT.

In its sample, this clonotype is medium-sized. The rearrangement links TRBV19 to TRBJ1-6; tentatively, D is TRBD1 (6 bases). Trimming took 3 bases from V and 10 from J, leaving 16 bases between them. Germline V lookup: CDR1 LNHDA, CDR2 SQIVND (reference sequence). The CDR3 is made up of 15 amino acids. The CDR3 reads CASSISRDIASPLHF. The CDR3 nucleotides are TGTGCCAGTAGTATCTCCAGGGACATAGCATCACCCCTCCACTTT.

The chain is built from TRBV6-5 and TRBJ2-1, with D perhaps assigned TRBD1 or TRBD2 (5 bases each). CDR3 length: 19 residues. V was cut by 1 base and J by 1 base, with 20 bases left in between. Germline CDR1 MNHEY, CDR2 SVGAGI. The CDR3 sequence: CASSYYNQMGVRSYNEQFF. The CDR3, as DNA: TGTGCCAGCAGTTACTATAATCAGATGGGGGTGAGGTCCTACAATGAGCAGTTCTTC.

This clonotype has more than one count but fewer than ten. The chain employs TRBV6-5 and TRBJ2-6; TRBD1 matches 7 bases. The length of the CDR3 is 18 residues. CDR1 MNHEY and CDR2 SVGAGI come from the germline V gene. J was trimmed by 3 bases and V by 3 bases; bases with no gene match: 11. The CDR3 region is CASSYRNRGKIGANVLTF. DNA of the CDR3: TGTGCCAGCAGTTATCGGAACAGGGGAAAAATTGGGGCCAACGTCCTGACTTTC.

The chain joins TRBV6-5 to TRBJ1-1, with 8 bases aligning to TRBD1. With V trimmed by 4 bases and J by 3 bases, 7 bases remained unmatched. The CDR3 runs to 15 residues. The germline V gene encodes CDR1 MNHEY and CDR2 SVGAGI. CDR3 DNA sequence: TGTGCCAGCAGTTCAGGGGGCAGAGGGGACACTGAAGCTTTCTTT. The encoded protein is CASSSGGRGDTEAFF.

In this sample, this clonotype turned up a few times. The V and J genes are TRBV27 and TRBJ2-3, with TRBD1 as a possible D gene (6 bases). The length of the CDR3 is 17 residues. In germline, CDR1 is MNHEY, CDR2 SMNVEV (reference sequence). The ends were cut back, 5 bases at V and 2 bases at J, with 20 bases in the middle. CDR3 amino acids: CASSPTGQTTFTDTQYF. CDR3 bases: TGTGCCAGCAGTCCGACTGGACAGACCACTTTCACAGATACGCAGTATTTT.

The CDR3 DNA reads TGTGCCAGCAGCCCCGACAGGGCAGCTTCACCCCTCCACTTT. It codes for CASSPDRAASPLHF. The chain carries TRBV5-4 and TRBJ1-6, with TRBD1 matching 7 bases. This CDR3 has 14 amino acids. Germline CDR1 SGHNT, CDR2 YYREEE (reference sequence). The junction had 7 bases not matched to a gene; V was cut back by 4 bases and J by 9 bases. Full variable domain (outside the CDR3, taken from reference TRBV5-4 and TRBJ1-6): ETGVTQSPTHLIKTRGQQVTLRCSSQSGHNTVSWYQQALGQGPQFIFQYYREEENGRGNFPPRFSGLQFPNYSSELNVNALELDDSALYLCASSPDRAASPLHFGNGTRLTVT.

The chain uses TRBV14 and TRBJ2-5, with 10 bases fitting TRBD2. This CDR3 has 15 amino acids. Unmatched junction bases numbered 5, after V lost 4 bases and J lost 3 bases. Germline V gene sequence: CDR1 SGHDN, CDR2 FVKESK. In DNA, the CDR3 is TGTGCCAGCAGCCTATTCGGACTAGCGGAAGAGACCCAGTACTTC. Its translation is CASSLFGLAEETQYF.

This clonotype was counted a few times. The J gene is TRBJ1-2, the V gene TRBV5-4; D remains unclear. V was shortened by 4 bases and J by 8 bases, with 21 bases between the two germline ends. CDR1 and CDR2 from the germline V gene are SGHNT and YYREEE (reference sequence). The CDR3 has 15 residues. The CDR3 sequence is CASSVAASVVGGYTF. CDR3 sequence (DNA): TGTGCCAGCAGCGTTGCGGCATCAGTCGTAGGCGGCTACACCTTC. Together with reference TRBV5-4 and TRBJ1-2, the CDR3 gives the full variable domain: ETGVTQSPTHLIKTRGQQVTLRCSSQSGHNTVSWYQQALGQGPQFIFQYYREEENGRGNFPPRFSGLQFPNYSSELNVNALELDDSALYLCASSVAASVVGGYTFGSGTRLTVV.

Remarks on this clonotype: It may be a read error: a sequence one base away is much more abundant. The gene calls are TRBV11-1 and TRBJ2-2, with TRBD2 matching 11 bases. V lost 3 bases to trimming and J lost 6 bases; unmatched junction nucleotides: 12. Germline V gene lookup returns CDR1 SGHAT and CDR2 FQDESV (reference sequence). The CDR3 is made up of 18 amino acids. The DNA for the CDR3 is TGTGCCAGCAGCTTGGGACGACTAGCGGGGCTTGGGGCCGGGGAGCTGTTTTTT. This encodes CASSLGRLAGLGAGELFF.

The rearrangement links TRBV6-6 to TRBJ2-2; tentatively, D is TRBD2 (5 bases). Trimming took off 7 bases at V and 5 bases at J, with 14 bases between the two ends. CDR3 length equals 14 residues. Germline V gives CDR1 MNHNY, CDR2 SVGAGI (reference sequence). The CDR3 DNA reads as TGTGCCAGCACTCTCACTTCGGGGACCGGGGAGCTGTTTTTT. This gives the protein CASTLTSGTGELFF.

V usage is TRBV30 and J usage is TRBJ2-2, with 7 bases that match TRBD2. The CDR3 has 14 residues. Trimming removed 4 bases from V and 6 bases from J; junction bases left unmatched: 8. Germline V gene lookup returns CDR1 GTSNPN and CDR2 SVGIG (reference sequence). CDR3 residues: CAWTIAGGPGELFF. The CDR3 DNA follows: TGTGCCTGGACGATAGCGGGCGGTCCCGGGGAGCTGTTTTTT.

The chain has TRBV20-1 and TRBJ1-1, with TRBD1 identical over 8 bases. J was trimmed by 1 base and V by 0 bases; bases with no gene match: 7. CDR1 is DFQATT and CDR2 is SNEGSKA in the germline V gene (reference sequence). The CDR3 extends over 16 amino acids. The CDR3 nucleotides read TGCAGTGCTAGAGACGCCTGGGACAGGAGGAACACTGAAGCTTTCTTT. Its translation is CSARDAWDRRNTEAFF.

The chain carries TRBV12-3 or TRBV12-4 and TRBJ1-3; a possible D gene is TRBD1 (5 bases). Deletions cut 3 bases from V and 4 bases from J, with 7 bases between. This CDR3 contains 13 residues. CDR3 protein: CASSFEGGNTIYF. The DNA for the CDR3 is TGTGCCAGCAGTTTTGAGGGGGGAAACACCATATATTTT.

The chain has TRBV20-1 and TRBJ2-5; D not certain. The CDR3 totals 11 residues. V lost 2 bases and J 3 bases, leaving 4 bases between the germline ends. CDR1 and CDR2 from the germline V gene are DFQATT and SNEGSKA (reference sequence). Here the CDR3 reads CSARPEETQYF. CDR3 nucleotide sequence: TGCAGTGCTAGACCCGAAGAGACCCAGTACTTC.

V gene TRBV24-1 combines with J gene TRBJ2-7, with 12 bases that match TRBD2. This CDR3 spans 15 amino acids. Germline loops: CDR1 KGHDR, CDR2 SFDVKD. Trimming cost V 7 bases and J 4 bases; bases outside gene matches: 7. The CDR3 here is CATSHGLAGPYEQYF. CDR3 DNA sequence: TGTGCCACCAGCCATGGACTAGCGGGACCGTACGAGCAGTACTTC.

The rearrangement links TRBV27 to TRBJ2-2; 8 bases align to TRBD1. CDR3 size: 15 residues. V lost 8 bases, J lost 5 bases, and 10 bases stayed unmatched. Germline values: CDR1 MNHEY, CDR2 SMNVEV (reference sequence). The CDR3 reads CASGAQGGTTGELFF. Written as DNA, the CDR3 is TGTGCCAGCGGGGCACAGGGGGGCACAACCGGGGAGCTGTTTTTT.